This entry is about one T cell receptor (beta chain). Antigen specificity is unknown. These data belong to a study of lymphopenia after photon versus proton radiotherapy. Study-wide points: Oligoclonal CD8+ Temra expansion after nadir drove photon patients' diversity drop. Photon-treated patients lost naive T cells and TCR diversity; proton-treated stayed stable.

CDR1 SGHNT and CDR2 YYREEE come from the germline V gene (reference sequence). V lost 1 base to trimming and J lost 6 bases, with 8 bases between them. The CDR3 has 12 amino acids. Here immunoSEQ multiplex PCR was the method, and the copy in TCRdb shows in-frame clones only, minus some. The table records approximately 24,000 clones, 90% of them present only once. The V call is TRBV5-4, the J call TRBJ2-7; the D gene is possibly TRBD1 (6 bases). The clonotype was recovered from a woman aged 45-60 years with cholangiocarcinoma. Sequences were derived from peripheral blood, sampled from a patient treated with photon-based radiotherapy. CDR3 loop: CASSLFRGEQYF. The CDR3 DNA is TGTGCCAGCAGCTTGTTCAGGGGCGAGCAGTACTTC.